This TCR beta chain was recovered during a study of radiotherapy plus CTLA-4 blockade in lung cancer. The V and J ends lost 4 bases and 8 bases respectively, with 17 bases between them. Germline CDR1 and CDR2: GTSNPN and SVGIG (reference sequence). This CDR3 is 14 amino acids long. Using immunoSEQ multiplex PCR, the repertoire was profiled, and TCRdb retains in-frame clones only, with some absent. This table has about 24,000 clones, 71% appearing once. The sample here was peripheral blood, taken from a patient treated with radiotherapy plus ipilimumab. The chain employs TRBV30 and TRBJ1-4; no firm D call. The origin of this receptor is a human donor with non-small cell lung cancer whose response to radiotherapy plus ipilimumab could not be evaluated. The CDR3 region has the DNA TGTGCCTGGATACCACGGGAGGGCGGGGAAAAACTGTTTTTT. This sequence encodes CAWIPREGGEKLFF.